Below are 3 T cell receptor beta chains sequenced from a single sample in a study of OX40 agonist ivuxolimab in advanced cancers. Profiling relied on immunoSEQ multiplex PCR, and the TCRdb table lists in-frame clones only, not all of them. Seen here are about 98,000 clones, 75% to 90% observed once, and the top ten hold 0.8% to 0.9%. This material consisted of CD4+ or CD8+ T cells sorted from blood, taken in a trial of the OX40 agonist ivuxolimab. The origin of the receptors is an adult with an advanced solid tumor such as melanoma, head and neck, liver or kidney cancer.

This clone has a single count. This sequence joins TRBV11-2 and TRBJ2-1; 7 bases fit TRBD2. V shed 8 bases, J shed 3 bases, and the junction held 10 bases outside the gene matches. Germline lookup yields CDR1 SGHAT and CDR2 FQNNGV. CDR3 length: 15 amino acids. The CDR3 reads CASSSDGGGYNEQFF. CDR3 nucleotide sequence: TGTGCCAGCTCTTCAGATGGGGGGGGCTACAATGAGCAGTTCTTC.

V usage is TRBV6-1 and J usage is TRBJ2-3; D remains ambiguous. The V gene's germline CDR1 is MNHNS and CDR2 SASEGT. The CDR3 contains 13 residues. V was clipped by 6 bases and J by 3 bases, with 10 bases between them. This chain's CDR3 is CASSSIITDTQYF. In nucleotides, the CDR3 is TGTGCCAGCAGCAGTATCATAACAGATACGCAGTATTTT.

The rearrangement uses TRBV7-9 and TRBJ1-2, with unresolved D. This CDR3 contains 13 residues. V lost 5 bases, J lost 8 bases, and 15 bases lay in between. The germline V gene has CDR1 SEHNR and CDR2 FQNEAQ (reference sequence). The DNA for the CDR3 is TGTGCCAGCAGCACCTCCCTGGCGATCGGCTACACCTTC. This encodes CASSTSLAIGYTF.